Sequencing of this T cell receptor (beta chain) was carried out in a study of identical twins. Per the germline V gene, CDR1 is LGHNT and CDR2 is FRNRAP. The V end lost 5 bases, the J end lost 5 bases, and 18 bases lay between the germline ends. CDR3 size: 15 residues. In TCRdb, the 5' RACE reads were re-called with MiXCR into one record per CDR3 protein. The data show 600,000 to 850,000 distinct CDR3 sequences, approximately 18% seen once. This clonotype was detected a few times. The same data also contributed to another study, on T cells expressing NK-cell markers. Per that paper: Where a few donors were concerned, these clonotypes also led the CD3+CD56-NKG2C+ fraction.

The sequencing sample was made of PBMCs. V is TRBV12-5 and J is TRBJ2-5; D may match TRBD1 or TRBD2 (6 bases each). The sequence derives from a woman in her late teens or twenties in good health. CDR3 in DNA: TGTGCTAGTGGTACGCCGACAAGGGGGGCCGAGACCCAGTACTTC. It specifies CASGTPTRGAETQYF.